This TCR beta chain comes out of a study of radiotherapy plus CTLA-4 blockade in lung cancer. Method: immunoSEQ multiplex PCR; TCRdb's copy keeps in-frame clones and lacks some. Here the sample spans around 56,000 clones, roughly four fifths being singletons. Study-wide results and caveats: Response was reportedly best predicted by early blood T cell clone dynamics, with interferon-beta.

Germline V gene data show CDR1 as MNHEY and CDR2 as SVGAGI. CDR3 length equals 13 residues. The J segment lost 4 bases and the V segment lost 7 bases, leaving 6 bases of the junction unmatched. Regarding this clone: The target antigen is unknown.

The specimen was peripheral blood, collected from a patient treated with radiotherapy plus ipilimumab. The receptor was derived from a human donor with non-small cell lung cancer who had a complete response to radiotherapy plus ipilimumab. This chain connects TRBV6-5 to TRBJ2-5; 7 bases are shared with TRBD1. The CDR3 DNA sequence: TGTGCCAGCACCACGACAGGGACAGAGACCCAGTACTTC. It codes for CASTTTGTETQYF.